This T cell receptor beta chain was sequenced in a study of cytomegalovirus exposure and HLA in healthy donors. Findings of the study overall: Listed as cytomegalovirus-associated were 150 to 200 TCR beta chains.

V shed 5 bases and J shed 0 bases, with 19 bases lying between them. Germline lookup yields CDR1 MDHEN and CDR2 SYDVKM. The CDR3 has 18 amino acids. Details on this clone: Its target is unknown.

PCR used 60 Vbeta primers and 13 Jbeta primers. TCRdb keeps only in-frame clones here, not all; method: immunoSEQ multiplex PCR. The profile shows about 130,000 clones, less than 80% of them singletons. This TCR came from a woman in her forties or fifties in good health and CMV-seronegative. The V call is TRBV28, the J call TRBJ1-4, with D perhaps TRBD1 (5 bases). Sequenced: PBMCs. CDR3 bases: TGTGCCAGCAGTCCTATAGGGGACGGGAGTCCAACTAATGAAAAACTGTTTTTT. It yields the protein CASSPIGDGSPTNEKLFF.